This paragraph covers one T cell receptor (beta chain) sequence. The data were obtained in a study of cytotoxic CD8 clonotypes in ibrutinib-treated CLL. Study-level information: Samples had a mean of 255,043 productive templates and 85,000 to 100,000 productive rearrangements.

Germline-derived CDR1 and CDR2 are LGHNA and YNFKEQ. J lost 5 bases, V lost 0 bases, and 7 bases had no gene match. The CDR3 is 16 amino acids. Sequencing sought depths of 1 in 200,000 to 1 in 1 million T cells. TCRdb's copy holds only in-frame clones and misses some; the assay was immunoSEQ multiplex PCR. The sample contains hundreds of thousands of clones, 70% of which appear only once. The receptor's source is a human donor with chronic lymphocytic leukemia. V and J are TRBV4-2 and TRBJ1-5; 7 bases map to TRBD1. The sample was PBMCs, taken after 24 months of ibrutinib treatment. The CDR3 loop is CASSQEMTGSHQPQHF. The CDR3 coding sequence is TGTGCCAGCAGCCAAGAAATGACAGGGTCTCATCAGCCCCAGCATTTT.